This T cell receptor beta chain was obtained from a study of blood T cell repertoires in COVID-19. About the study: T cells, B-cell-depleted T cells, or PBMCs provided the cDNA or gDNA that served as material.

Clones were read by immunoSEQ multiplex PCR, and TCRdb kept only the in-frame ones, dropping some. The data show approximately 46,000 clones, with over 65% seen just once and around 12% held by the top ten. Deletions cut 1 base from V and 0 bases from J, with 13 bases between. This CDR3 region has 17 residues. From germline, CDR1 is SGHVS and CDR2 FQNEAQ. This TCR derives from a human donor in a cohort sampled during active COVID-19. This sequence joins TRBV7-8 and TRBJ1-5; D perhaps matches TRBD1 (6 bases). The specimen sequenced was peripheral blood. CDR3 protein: CASSLVRGSNSNQPQHF. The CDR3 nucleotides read TGTGCCAGCAGCTTAGTGAGGGGGAGCAATAGCAATCAGCCCCAGCATTTT.